This T cell receptor (beta chain) stems from a study of T cell responses to AZD1222 COVID-19 vaccine. The data were produced by immunoSEQ multiplex PCR, yet TCRdb's version contains in-frame clones alone and is incomplete. The sample shows 98,000 or so clones, around 83% of them seen only once. A remark on this clone: The target antigen is unknown.

Trimming took off 4 bases at V and 7 bases at J, with 10 bases between the two ends. The CDR3 length is 11 residues. The germline V gene encodes CDR1 DFQATT and CDR2 SNEGSKA (reference sequence). Study-level points and caveats: White British ancestry dominated among donors, who included more females, and clonal diversity was possibly underestimated. Only five to seven individuals given AZD1222 were seropositive at baseline. Regions 160-218 and 743-854 dominated among vaccine-associated CD4 TCRs spanning spike. The breadth and depth of Spike-specific TCRs increased once two AZD1222 doses had been given.

The J gene is TRBJ2-5, the V gene TRBV20-1; no clear D gene. The source was peripheral blood, collected on day 0 of AZD1222 vaccination. This TCR was recovered from an adult in good health. DNA of the CDR3: TGCAGTGCTAAATTTCTAGGGACCCAGTACTTC. It codes for CSAKFLGTQYF.